One and the same sample provided the 2 T cell receptor beta chains below, sequenced in a study of shared clonotypes between healthy human individuals. Assay: immunoSEQ multiplex PCR; the TCRdb copy retains only in-frame clones and omits some. The sample lists nearly 1 million clones; roughly 72% were seen once. The sequenced material came from memory CD4+ T cells sorted from blood. Subset indicated: CD45RA-negative fraction. The receptor source for this set is a man aged 18 to 35 in good health.

V is TRBV6-5 and J is TRBJ1-2; no definite D call. Per the germline V gene, CDR1 is MNHEY and CDR2 is SVGAGI. This CDR3 has 14 residues. Trimming stripped 6 bases from V and 8 bases from J, with 19 bases between. CDR3 in DNA: TGTGCCAGCAGACTACAACGGACGGAGGGCGGCTACACCTTC. It specifies CASRLQRTEGGYTF.

This rearrangement joins TRBV6-5 to TRBJ1-3; no clear D. The CDR3 loop spans 16 amino acids. Trimming pared 2 bases from V and 0 bases from J, leaving 11 bases between. The germline V gene has CDR1 MNHEY and CDR2 SVGAGI. CDR3 DNA: TGTGCCAGCAGTTACGGACCCGTAAGCTCTGGAAACACCATATATTTT. The encoded protein is CASSYGPVSSGNTIYF.